This T cell receptor beta chain was sequenced during a study of radiation and T cells in renal cell carcinoma. Points from the study as a whole: In blood, top tumor clones expanded by 2 weeks, shrinking by 4. Compared with controls, irradiated tumors showed greater TCR clonality.

As regards this clone: The antigen is not known.

The CDR3 extends over 15 amino acids. The V end lost 1 base, the J end lost 6 bases, and 10 bases lay between the germline ends. The V gene's germline CDR1 is SEHNR and CDR2 FQNEAQ (reference sequence). This table comes from immunoSEQ multiplex PCR, and its TCRdb copy is limited to in-frame clones, with some not included. Here the sample spans 15,000 to 20,000 clones, over 45% being singletons. The sample's treatment: 15 Gy SBRT to primary tumor, nephrectomy 4 weeks later. Nephrectomy followed 15 Gy stereotactic body radiation by 4 weeks. This renal cell carcinoma was of the clear cell type. The receptor comes from a man aged 45-65 years with renal cell carcinoma. V gene TRBV7-9 combines with J gene TRBJ1-6; D not resolved. The sequences come from tumor tissue, collected from a patient whose treatment included radiotherapy and nephrectomy. CDR3 in DNA: TGTGCCAGCAGCTTAGATTACACTCCTAATTCACCCCTCCACTTT. Translating gives CASSLDYTPNSPLHF.